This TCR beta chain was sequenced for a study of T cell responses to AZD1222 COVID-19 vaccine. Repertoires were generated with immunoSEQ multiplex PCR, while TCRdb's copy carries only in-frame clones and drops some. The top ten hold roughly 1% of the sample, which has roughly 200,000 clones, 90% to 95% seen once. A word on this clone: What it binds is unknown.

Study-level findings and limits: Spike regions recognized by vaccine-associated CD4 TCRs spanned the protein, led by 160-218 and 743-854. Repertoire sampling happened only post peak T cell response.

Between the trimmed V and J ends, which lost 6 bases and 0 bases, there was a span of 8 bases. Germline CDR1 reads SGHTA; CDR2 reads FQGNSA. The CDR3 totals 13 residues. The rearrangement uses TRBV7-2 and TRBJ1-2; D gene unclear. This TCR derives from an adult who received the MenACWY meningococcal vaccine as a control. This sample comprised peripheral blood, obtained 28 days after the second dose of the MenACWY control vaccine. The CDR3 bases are TGTGCCAGCAGGGGAGCCGCTAACTATGGCTACACCTTC. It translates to CASRGAANYGYTF.